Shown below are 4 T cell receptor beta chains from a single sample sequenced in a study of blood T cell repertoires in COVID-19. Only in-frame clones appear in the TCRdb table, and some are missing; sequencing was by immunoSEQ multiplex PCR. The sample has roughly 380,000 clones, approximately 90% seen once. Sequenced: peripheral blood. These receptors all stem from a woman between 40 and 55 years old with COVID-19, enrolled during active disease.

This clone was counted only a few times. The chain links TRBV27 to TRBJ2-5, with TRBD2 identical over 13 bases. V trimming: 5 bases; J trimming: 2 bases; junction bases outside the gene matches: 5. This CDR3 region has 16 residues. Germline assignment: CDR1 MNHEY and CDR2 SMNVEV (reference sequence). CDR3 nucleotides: TGTGCCAGCAGTCCTACTAGCGGGGGGGTACAAGAGACCCAGTACTTC. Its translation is CASSPTSGGVQETQYF.

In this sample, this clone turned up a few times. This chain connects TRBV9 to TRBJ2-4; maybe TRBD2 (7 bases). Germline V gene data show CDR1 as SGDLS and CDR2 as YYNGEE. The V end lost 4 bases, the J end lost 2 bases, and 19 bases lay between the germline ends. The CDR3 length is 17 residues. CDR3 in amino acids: CASSPEGGGAPKNIQYF. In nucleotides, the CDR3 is TGTGCCAGCAGCCCCGAAGGGGGGGGCGCTCCCAAAAACATTCAGTACTTC.

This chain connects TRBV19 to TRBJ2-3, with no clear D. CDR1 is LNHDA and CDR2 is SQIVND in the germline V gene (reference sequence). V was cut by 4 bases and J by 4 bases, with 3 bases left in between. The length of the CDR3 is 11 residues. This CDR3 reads CASSTADTQYF. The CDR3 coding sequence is TGTGCCAGTAGTACAGCAGATACGCAGTATTTT.

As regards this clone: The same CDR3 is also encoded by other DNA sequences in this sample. The chain's CDR3 is CASSLRQGNSPLHF. DNA of the CDR3: TGCGCCAGCAGCTTGCGGCAGGGGAATTCACCCCTCCACTTT. The genes are TRBV5-1 and TRBJ1-6; D might be TRBD1 (6 bases). Trimming removed 1 base from V and 7 bases from J, with 9 bases in between. Germline CDR1 reads SGHRS; CDR2 reads YFSETQ. The CDR3 sequence is 14 residues long.